This T cell receptor (beta chain) was sequenced for a study of blood T cells in healthy people across ages. Study-wide background: Every two T cells gave about one barcoded beta molecule via template switching.

Trimming cost V 4 bases and J 5 bases, with 15 bases left between them. CDR1 and CDR2 (germline): SGHRS, YFSETQ. The CDR3 length is 14 residues. This clonotype showed up many times. Using a J-beta primer mix together with a sample-barcoded 5' primer, a second PCR was run for about 6 to 12 cycles. The authors tagged each cDNA molecule using a template-switch adaptor with 12 random nucleotides. One entry per CDR3 protein results from TCRdb running MiXCR on the 5' RACE reads. The table shows some 900,000 distinct CDR3 sequences, with under 30% occurring only once. This TCR was recovered from a woman aged 80 or older in good health. The sample consisted of blood. The V gene is TRBV5-1, the J gene TRBJ2-5; weak D call: TRBD1 (5 bases). Written as DNA, the CDR3 is TGCGCCAGCAGCCTGACAGTTACGACGGAGACCCAGTACTTC. Translation gives CASSLTVTTETQYF.